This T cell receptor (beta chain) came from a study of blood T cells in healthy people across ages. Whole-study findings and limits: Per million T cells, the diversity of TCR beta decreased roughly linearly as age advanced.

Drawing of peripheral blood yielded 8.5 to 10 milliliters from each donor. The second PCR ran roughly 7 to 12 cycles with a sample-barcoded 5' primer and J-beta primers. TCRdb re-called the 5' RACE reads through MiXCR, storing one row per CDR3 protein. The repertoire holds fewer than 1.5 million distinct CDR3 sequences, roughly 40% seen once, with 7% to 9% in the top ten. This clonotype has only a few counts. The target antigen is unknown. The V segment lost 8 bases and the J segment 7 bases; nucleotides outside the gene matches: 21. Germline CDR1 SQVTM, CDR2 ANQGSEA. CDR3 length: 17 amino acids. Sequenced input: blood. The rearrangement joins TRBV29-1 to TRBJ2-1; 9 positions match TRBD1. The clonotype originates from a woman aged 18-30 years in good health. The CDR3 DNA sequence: TGCAGCTACCCAGGGTTTGGGACAGGGCTTTTGGGAAATGAGCAGTTCTTC. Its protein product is CSYPGFGTGLLGNEQFF.